The 4 T cell receptor beta chains reported below all come from one sample, sequenced in a study of shared clonotypes between healthy human individuals. Here immunoSEQ multiplex PCR was the method, and the copy in TCRdb shows in-frame clones only, minus some. The sample has some 2.1 million clones, about 95% seen once. Positively selected for CCR7, the CD45RO-negative cells used as naive CD8 cells excluded terminally differentiated effector memory CD45RA+ cells. Sequences were obtained from naive CD8+ T cells sorted from blood. These TCRs come from a man aged 18-30 years in good health.

This rearrangement joins TRBV13 to TRBJ2-1; 15 bases line up with TRBD2. This CDR3 has 16 amino acids. V lost 5 bases to trimming and J lost 7 bases; unmatched junction nucleotides: 6. The germline V gene encodes CDR1 PRHDT and CDR2 FYEKMQ (reference sequence). DNA of the CDR3: TGTGCCAGCAGCGACGGACTAGCGGGGGGGCCTAATGAGCAGTTCTTC. This translates into CASSDGLAGGPNEQFF.

The gene calls are TRBV28 and TRBJ1-4; 7 bases fit TRBD1. Looked up from germline, CDR1 is MDHEN and CDR2 is SYDVKM. There are 15 residues in the CDR3. The trim removed 3 bases at V and 2 bases at J, leaving 3 bases unmatched. Here the CDR3 DNA reads TGTGCCAGCAGTTTCTTACAGGGGACTAATGAAAAACTGTTTTTT. Amino acids: CASSFLQGTNEKLFF.

The chain has TRBV30 and TRBJ1-3; D not certain. Germline V gives CDR1 GTSNPN, CDR2 SVGIG (reference sequence). Trimming cost V 0 bases and J 0 bases, with 12 bases left between them. The CDR3 contains 16 residues. CDR3 region: CAWSVLPGSSGNTIYF. For the CDR3, the DNA is TGTGCCTGGAGTGTACTTCCGGGTAGCTCTGGAAACACCATATATTTT.

As concerns this clone: The sample has other DNA sequences that encode this CDR3 too. The chain joins TRBV5-6 to TRBJ2-1; D is unclear. The V end was cut by 0 bases, the J end by 5 bases, with 6 bases between. The CDR3 contains 13 residues. Per germline, CDR1 SGHDT and CDR2 YYEEEE. The CDR3: CASSLGLDNEQFF. CDR3 DNA: TGTGCCAGCAGCTTGGGTCTTGACAATGAGCAGTTCTTC.